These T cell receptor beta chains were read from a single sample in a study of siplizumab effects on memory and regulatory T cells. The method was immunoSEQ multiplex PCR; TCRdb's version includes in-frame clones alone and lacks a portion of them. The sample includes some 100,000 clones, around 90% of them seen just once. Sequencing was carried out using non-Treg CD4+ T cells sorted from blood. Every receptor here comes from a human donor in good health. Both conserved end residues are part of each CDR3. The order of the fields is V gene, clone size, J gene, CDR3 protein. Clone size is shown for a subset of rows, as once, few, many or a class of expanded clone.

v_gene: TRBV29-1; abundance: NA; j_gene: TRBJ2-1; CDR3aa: CSVDQGEQFF
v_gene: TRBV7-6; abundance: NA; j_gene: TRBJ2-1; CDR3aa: CASSPTSGSYEQFF
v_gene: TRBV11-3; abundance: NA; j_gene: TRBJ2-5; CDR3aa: CASSLTGWLGQETQYF
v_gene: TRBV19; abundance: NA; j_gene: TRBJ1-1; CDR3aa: CASSIAGWGRSF
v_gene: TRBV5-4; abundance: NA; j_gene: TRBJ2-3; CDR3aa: CASSPWTGMRADTQYF
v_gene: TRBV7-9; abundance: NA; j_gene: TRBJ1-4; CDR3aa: CASSLEVEKLFF
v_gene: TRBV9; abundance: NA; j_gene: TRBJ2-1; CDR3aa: CASSVSGRAVDEQFF
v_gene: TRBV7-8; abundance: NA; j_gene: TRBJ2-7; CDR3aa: CASSLISSGSVYEQYF
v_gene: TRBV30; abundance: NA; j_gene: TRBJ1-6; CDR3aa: CAWSTGQGGNSPLHF
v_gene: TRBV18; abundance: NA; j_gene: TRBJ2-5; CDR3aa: CASSLIEAGETQYF
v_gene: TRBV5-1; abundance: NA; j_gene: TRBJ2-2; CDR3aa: CASSLVVETGELFF
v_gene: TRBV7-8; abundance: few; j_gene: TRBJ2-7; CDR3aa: CASSLRQRNEQYF
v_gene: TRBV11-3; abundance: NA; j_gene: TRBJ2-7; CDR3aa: CASSLAREATYEQYF
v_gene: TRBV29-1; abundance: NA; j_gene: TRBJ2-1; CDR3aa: CSVVGVGGNNEQFF
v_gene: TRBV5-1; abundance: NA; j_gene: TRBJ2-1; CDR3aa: CASSLQQGVYNEQFF
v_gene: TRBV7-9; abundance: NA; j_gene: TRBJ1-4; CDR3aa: CASSPGVTNEKLFF
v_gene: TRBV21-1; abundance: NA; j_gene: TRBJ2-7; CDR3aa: CASSKGIRQGACEQYF
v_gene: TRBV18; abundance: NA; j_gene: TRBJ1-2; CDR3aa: CASSPARGSGYTF
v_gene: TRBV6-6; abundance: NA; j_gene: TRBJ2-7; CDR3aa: CASSQQGVGEQYF
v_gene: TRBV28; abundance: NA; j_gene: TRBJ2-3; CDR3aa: CASSLGVATDTQYF
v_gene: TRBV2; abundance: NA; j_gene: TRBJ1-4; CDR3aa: CASSEAEGGKLFF
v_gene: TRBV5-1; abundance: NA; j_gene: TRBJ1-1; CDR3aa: CASSPPGGANTEAFF
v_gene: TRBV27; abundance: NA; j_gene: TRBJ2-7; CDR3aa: CASSLKAGQGFYEQYF
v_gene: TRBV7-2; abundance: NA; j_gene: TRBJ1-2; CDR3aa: CASSLTGTDGYTF
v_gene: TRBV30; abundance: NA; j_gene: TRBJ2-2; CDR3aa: CAWSTPGQGRTGELFF
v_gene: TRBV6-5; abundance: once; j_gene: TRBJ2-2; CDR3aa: CASSYSRYGELFF
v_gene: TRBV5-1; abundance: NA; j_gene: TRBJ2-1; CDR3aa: CASRTPKDSGDNEQFF
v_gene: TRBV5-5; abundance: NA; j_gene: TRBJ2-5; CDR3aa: CASSGTPQETQYF
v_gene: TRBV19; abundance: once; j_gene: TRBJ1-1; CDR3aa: CASSTTGGPREAFF
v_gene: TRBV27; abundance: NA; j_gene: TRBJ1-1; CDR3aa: CASMRGGWTEAFF
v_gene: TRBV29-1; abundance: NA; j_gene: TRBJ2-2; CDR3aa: CSVERGQGADGELFF
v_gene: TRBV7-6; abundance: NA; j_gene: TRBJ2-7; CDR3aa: CASSLVASGQGEQYF
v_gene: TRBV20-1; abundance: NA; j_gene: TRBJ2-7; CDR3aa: CSATLEYEQYF
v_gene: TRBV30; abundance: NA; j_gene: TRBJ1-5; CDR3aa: CAWSTGGANQPQHF
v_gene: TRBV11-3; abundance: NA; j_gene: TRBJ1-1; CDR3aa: CASSGTGTTNTEAFF
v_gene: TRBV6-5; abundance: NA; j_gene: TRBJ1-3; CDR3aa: CASSRARGSGNTIYF
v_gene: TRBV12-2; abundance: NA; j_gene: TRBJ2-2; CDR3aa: CARGRWSGGELFF
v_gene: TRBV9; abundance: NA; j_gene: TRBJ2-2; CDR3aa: CASSPPWGSGRNSLRELFF
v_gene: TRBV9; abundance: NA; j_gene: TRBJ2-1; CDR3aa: CASSVDNRGYEQFF
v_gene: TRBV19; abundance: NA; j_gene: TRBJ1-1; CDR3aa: CASLTRRGFNTEAFF
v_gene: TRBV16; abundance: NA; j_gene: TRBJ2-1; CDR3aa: CASSQSQAGGPHEQFF
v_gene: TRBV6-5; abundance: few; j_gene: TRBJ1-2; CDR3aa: CASSTPDRAMGYTF
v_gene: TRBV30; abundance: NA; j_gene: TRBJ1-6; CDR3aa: CAWSLDTRASPLHF
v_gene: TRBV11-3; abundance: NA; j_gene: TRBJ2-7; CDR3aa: CASSPRDRGSSYEQYF
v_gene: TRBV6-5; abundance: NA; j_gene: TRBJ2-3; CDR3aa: CASSYRYF
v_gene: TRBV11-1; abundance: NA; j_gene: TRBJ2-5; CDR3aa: CASSQDRAARLGYF
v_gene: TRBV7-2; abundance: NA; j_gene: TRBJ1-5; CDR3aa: CASSRTGTHSNQPQHF
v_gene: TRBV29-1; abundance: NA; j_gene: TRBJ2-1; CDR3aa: CSVDPTSGSGHEQFF
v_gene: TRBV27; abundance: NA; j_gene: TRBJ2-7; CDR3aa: CASSRAGNSYEQYF
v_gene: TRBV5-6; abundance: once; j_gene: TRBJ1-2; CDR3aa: CASSLVVQLDGYTF